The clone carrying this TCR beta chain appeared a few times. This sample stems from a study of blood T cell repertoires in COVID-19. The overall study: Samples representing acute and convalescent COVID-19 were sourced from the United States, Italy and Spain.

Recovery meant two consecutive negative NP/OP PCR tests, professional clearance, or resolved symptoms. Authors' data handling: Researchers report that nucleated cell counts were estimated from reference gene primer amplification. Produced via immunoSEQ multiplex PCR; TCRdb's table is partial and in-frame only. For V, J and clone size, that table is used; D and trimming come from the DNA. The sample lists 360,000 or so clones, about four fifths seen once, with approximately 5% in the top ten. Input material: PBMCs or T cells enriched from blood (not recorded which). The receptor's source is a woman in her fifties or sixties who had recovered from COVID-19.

The CDR3 region is CASSTRDTGNTIYF. For the CDR3, the DNA is TGTGCCAGCAGCACCCGGGACACTGGAAACACCATATATTTT. This rearrangement joins TRBV5-6 to TRBJ1-3; tentatively, D is TRBD1 (6 bases). This CDR3 has 14 amino acids. Germline-derived CDR1 and CDR2 are SGHDT and YYEEEE. Trimming left V 4 bases short and J 2 bases short, with 10 bases between.